The TCR beta chain under discussion was sequenced for a study of blood T cell repertoires in COVID-19. As for the study in general: Italy, Spain and the United States were the sources of the convalescent and acute COVID-19 samples. PBMCs, B-cell-depleted T cells, or T cells provided the cDNA or gDNA that made up the material.

Authors' data handling: It was from reference gene primer amplification that nucleated cell counts were estimated. Some clones are missing from TCRdb's copy, which holds only in-frame ones; the method was immunoSEQ multiplex PCR. From that table come the V and J calls and clone size; the DNA was used to work out D and trimming. The sample lists roughly 140,000 clones, approximately 91% occurring once. V was clipped by 7 bases and J by 7 bases, with 10 bases between them. The germline V gene has CDR1 SQVTM and CDR2 ANQGSEA. The CDR3 is 11 residues long. This clone was detected only once. This sequence joins TRBV29-1 and TRBJ2-2, with D possibly being TRBD2 (6 bases). The TCR originated in a human donor in a cohort sampled during active COVID-19. Sequencing used peripheral blood. The CDR3 DNA reads TGCAGCGGCGGGCGGGGCGGGGAGCTGTTTTTT. Translating it yields CSGGRGGELFF.